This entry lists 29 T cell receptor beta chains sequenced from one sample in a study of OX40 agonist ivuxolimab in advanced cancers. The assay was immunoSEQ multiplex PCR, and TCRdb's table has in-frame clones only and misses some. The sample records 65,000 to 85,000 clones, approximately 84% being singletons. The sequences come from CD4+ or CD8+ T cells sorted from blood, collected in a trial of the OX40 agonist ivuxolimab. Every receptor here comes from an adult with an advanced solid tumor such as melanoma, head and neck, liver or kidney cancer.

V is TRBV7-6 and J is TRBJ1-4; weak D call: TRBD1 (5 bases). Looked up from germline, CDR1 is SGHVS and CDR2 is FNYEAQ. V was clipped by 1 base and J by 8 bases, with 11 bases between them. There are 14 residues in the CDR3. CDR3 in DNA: TGTGCCAGCAGCTTAGGTGGGAGGGACGAAAAACTGTTTTTT. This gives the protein CASSLGGRDEKLFF.

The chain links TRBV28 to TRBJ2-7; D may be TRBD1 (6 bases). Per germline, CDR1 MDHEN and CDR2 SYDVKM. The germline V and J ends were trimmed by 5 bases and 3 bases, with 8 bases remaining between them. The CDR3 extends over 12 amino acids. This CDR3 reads CASSQQGYEQYF. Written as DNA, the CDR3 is TGTGCCAGCAGTCAACAGGGCTACGAGCAGTACTTC.

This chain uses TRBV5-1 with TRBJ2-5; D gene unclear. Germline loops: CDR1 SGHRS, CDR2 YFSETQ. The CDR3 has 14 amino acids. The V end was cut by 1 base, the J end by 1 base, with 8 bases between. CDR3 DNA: TGCGCCAGCAGCTTGACGCCACTCCAAGAGACCCAGTACTTC. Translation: CASSLTPLQETQYF.

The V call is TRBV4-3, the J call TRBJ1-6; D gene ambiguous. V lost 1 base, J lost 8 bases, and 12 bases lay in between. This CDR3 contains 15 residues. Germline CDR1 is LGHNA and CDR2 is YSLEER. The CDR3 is CASSQGTGRDSPLHF. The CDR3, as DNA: TGCGCCAGCAGCCAAGGTACCGGGCGGGATTCACCCCTCCACTTT.

The CDR3 coding sequence is TGTGCCATCAGTGAAGTGGGGACAGGATTGAACACTGAAGCTTTCTTT. Its translation is CAISEVGTGLNTEAFF. This rearrangement joins TRBV10-3 to TRBJ1-1; 8 nucleotides agree with TRBD1. The CDR3 length is 16 residues. J gave up 0 bases and V 3 bases, and 6 bases lay outside the gene matches. Germline V lookup: CDR1 ENHRY, CDR2 SYGVKD.

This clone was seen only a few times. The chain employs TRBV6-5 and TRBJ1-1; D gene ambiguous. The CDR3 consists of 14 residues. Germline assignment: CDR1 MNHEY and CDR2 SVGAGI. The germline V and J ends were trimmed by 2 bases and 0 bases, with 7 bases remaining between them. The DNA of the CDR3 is TGTGCCAGCAGTTACAGACATATGAACACTGAAGCTTTCTTT. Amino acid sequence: CASSYRHMNTEAFF.

For the CDR3, the DNA is TGTGCCAGCAGCTTGGCGGACAGGGGGCCTCCCGGGGCCAACGTCCTGACTTTC. Translating gives CASSLADRGPPGANVLTF. The rearrangement uses TRBV5-4 and TRBJ2-6; TRBD1 matches 11 bases. This CDR3 has 18 amino acids. The trim removed 0 bases at V and 4 bases at J, leaving 6 bases unmatched. Germline-derived CDR1 and CDR2 are SGHNT and YYREEE (reference sequence).

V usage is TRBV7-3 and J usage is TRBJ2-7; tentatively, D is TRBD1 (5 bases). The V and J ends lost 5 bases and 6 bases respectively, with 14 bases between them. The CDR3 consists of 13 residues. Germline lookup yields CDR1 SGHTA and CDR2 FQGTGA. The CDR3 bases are TGTGCCAGCAGCGATCCAGGGTTGGGCGAGCAGTACTTC. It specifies CASSDPGLGEQYF.

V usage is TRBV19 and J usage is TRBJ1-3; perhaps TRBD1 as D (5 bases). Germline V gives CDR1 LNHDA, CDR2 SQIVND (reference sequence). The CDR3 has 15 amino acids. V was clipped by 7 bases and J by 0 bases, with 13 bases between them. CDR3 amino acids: CASKADRLSGNTIYF. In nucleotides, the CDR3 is TGTGCCAGTAAGGCAGACAGACTCTCTGGAAACACCATATATTTT.

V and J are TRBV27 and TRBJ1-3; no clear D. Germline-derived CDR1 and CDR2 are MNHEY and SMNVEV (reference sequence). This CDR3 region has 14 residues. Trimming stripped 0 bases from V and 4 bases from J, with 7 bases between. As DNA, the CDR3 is TGTGCCAGCAGTTTATCAGGAGGAGGAAACACCATATATTTT. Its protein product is CASSLSGGGNTIYF.

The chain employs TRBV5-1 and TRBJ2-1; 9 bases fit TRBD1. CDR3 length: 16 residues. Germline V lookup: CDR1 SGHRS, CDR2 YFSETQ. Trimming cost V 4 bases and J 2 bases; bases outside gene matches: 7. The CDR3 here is CASSPETGGTYNEQFF. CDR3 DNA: TGCGCCAGCAGCCCGGAGACAGGGGGGACCTACAATGAGCAGTTCTTC.

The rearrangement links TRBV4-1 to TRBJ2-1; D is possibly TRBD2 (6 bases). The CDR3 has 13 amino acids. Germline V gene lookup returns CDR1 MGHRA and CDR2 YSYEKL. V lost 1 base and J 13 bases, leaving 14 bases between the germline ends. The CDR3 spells CASSQVLGLNQFF. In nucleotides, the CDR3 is TGCGCCAGCAGCCAAGTTTTGGGACTTAATCAGTTCTTC.

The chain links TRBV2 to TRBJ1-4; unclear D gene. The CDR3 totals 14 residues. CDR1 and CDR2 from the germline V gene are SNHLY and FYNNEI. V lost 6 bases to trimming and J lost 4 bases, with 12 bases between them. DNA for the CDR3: TGTGCCAGCAGACCGGACGGAAATAATGAAAAACTGTTTTTT. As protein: CASRPDGNNEKLFF.

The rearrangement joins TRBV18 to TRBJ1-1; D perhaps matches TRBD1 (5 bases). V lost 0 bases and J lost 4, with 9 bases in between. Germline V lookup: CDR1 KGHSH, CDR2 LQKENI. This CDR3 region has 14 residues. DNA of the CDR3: TGTGCCAGCTCACCACCGTTGGGGGGCACTGAAGCTTTCTTT. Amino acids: CASSPPLGGTEAFF.

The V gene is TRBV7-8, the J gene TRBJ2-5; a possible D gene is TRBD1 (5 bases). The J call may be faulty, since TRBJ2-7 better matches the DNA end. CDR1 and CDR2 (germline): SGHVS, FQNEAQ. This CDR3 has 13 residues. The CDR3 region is CASSLMAGIEQYF. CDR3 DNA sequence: TGTGCCAGCAGCTTAATGGCAGGGATCGAGCAGTACTTC.

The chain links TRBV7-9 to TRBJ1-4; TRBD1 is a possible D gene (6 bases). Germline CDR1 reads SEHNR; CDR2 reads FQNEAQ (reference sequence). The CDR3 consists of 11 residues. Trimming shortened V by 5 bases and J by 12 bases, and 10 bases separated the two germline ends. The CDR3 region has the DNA TGTGCCAGCAGCAAGGGGGTTGAACTGTTTTTT. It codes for CASSKGVELFF. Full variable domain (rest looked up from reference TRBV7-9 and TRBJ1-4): DTGVSQNPRHKITKRGQNVTFRCDPISEHNRLYWYRQTLGQGPEFLTYFQNEAQLEKSRLLSDRFSAERPKGSFSTLEIQRTEQGDSAMYLCASSKGVELFFGSGTQLSVL.

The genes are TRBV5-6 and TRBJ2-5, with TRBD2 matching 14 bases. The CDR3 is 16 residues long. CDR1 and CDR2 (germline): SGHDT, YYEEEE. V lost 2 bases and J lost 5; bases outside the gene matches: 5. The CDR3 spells CASSFGLAGGWETQYF. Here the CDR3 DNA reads TGTGCCAGCAGCTTTGGACTAGCGGGGGGTTGGGAGACCCAGTACTTC. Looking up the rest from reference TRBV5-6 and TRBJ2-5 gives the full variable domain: DAGVTQSPTHLIKTRGQQVTLRCSPKSGHDTVSWYQQALGQGPQFIFQYYEEEERQRGNFPDRFSGHQFPNYSSELNVNALLLGDSALYLCASSFGLAGGWETQYFGPGTRLLVL.

CDR3 in DNA: TGTGCCAGCAGCTGGGGACCGGGACAGGGGCGGGAAAAACTGTTTTTT. Encoded protein: CASSWGPGQGREKLFF. V gene TRBV7-6 combines with J gene TRBJ1-4; TRBD1 matches at 10 bases. V lost 4 bases and J lost 8; bases outside the gene matches: 10. The CDR3 length is 16 residues. Germline V gives CDR1 SGHVS, CDR2 FNYEAQ.

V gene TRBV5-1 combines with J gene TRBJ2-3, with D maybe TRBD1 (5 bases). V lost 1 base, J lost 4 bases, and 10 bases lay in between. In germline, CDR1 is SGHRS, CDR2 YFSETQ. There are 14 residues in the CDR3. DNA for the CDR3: TGCGCCAGCAGCTTGAGGCAGGGATCAGATACGCAGTATTTT. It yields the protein CASSLRQGSDTQYF.

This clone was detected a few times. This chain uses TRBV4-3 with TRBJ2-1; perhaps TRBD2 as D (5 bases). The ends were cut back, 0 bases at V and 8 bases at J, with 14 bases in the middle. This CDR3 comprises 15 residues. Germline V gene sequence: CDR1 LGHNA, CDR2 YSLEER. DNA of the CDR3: TGCGCCAGCAGCCAAGAGGAAGCTAACGGGGATGAGCAGTTCTTC. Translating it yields CASSQEEANGDEQFF.

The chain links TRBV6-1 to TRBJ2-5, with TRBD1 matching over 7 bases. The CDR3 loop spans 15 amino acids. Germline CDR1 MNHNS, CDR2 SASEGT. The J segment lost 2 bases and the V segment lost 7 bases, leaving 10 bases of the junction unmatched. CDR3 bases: TGTGCCAGCATGACCGGGACAGCGGATCAAGAGACCCAGTACTTC. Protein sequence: CASMTGTADQETQYF.

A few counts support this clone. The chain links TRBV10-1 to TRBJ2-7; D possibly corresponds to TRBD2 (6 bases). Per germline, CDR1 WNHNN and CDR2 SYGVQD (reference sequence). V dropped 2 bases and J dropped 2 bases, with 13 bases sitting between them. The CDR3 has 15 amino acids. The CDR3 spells CASSETLGRPYEQYF. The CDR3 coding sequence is TGCGCCAGCAGTGAGACCCTCGGGAGACCCTACGAGCAGTACTTC.

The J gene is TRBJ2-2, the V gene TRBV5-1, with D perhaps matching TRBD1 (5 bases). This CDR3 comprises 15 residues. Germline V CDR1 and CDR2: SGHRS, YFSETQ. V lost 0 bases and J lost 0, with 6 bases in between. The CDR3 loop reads CASSLVQANTGELFF. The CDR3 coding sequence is TGCGCCAGCAGCTTGGTACAGGCGAACACCGGGGAGCTGTTTTTT.

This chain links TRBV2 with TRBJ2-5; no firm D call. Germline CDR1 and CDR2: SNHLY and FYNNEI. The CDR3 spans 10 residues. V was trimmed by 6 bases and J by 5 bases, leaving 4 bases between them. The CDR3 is CASRRETQYF. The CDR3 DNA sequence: TGTGCCAGCAGGAGGGAGACCCAGTACTTC.

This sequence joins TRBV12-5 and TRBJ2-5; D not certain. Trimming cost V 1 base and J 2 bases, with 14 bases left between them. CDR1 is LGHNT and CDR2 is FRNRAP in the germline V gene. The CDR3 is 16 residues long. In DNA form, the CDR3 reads TGTGCTAGTGGTTTGGGTTCAGATCCTCTACAAGAGACCCAGTACTTC. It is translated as CASGLGSDPLQETQYF.

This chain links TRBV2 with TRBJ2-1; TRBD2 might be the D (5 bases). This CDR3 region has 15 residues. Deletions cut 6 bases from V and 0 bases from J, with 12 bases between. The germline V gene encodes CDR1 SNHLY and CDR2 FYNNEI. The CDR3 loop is CASSPRGFSYNEQFF. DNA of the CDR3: TGTGCCAGCAGCCCCCGAGGGTTCTCCTACAATGAGCAGTTCTTC.

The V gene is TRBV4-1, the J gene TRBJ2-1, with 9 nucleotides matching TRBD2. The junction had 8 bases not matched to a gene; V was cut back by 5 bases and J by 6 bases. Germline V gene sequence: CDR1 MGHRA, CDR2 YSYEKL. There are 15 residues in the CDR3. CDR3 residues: CASSIQRGAGNEQFF. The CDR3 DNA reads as TGCGCCAGCAGCATACAGCGGGGGGCAGGCAATGAGCAGTTCTTC.

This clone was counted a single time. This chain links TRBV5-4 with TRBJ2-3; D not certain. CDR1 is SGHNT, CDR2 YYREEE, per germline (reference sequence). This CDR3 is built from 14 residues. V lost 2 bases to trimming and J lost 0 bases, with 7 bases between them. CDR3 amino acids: CASSFGVSTDTQYF. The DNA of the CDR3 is TGTGCCAGCAGCTTTGGGGTCAGCACAGATACGCAGTATTTT. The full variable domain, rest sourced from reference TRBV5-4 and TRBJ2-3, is ETGVTQSPTHLIKTRGQQVTLRCSSQSGHNTVSWYQQALGQGPQFIFQYYREEENGRGNFPPRFSGLQFPNYSSELNVNALELDDSALYLCASSFGVSTDTQYFGPGTRLTVL.

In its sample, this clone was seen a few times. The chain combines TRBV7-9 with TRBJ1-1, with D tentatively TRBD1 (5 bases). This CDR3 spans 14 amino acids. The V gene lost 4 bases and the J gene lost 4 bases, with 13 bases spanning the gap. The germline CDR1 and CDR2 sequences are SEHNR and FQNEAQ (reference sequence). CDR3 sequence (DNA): TGTGCCAGCAGCTCCAGGGTGGTGAGCACTGAAGCTTTCTTT. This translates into CASSSRVVSTEAFF.